This T cell receptor beta chain was observed in a study of shared clonotypes between healthy human individuals. The protocol was immunoSEQ multiplex PCR, while the TCRdb copy is restricted to in-frame clones and leaves out a portion. The sample shows approximately 1,500,000 clones, 95% to 99% of them seen only once. This CDR3 spans 15 amino acids. Per the germline V gene, CDR1 is SGHAT and CDR2 is FQNNGV. V was trimmed by 0 bases and J by 5 bases, leaving 13 bases between them. Sequenced input: naive CD4+ T cells sorted from blood. Subset noted: CD45RA+ positively selected. The chain carries TRBV11-2 and TRBJ1-2, with a tentative D call TRBD1 (5 bases). The sequence was collected from a man aged 25-45 years in good health. CDR3 sequence reads: CASSLEGAGGYGYTF. The CDR3 DNA is TGTGCCAGCAGCTTAGAAGGAGCCGGGGGTTATGGCTACACCTTC.